This section outlines one TCR beta chain sequence together with its context. Its antigen remains unidentified. No much larger clone exists at a distance of one base, and base qualities are not known. This record comes from a study of T cell responses to AZD1222 COVID-19 vaccine (dated by TCRdb to about 2021). Background on the whole study: A total of 233 trial participants underwent TCR sequencing, of whom 200 to 220 had received two doses of AZD1222 and 26 had received two doses of the MenACWY control vaccine. Trial participants were enrolled by age into 18-55, 56-69 and 70-plus year subgroups, with roughly 150, 30 and 60 TCR-sequenced participants respectively. The investigation overall reported the following: The whole spike protein was spanned by vaccine-associated CD4 TCRs, and dominant responses were seen in regions 160-218 and 743-854. After two AZD1222 doses, spike-specific TCR breadth and depth were significantly higher than at day 0 and than in MenACWY recipients. Epitopes outside the regions mutated in the B.1.351 and B.1.1.7 variants were reportedly recognized by nearly half of the unique spike-specific TCRs. Conclusions about previously exposed vaccinees are limited because only six or seven AZD1222 recipients were SARS-CoV-2 seropositive at baseline. Most participants were white British and females outnumbered males, and the authors suggested that clonal diversity may have been underestimated. In the small 56-69-year group, the increase in depth fell short of significance, most likely because of low power. Because no day 14 peak-response samples were available, the repertoires could be characterized only after the peak T cell response.

Explained via the paper, the time point label denotes: about 28 days (+/-7) after the second vaccine dose. Because spike-specific TCR depth and breadth did not differ between the two schedules, AZD1222 recipients who got a second dose at roughly 4 weeks were pooled with those who got a second dose at roughly 12 weeks. Vaccinee samples came from UK trials COV001 and COV002, including a single-blind randomized controlled phase 2/3 trial of AZD1222 (ChAdOx1 nCoV-19) in healthy adults. Trial participant PBMC samples were collected at day 0 and day 28 after the second dose for TCRbeta chain sequencing. The CDR3 regions of human TCRbeta chains were analyzed by immunosequencing. The paper's data handling went like this. Repertoire TCRs were matched against a reference library of SARS-CoV-2-specific TCRs generated with the MIRA antigen-specificity platform. Breadth was defined as the fraction of unique TCRs that were SARS-CoV-2-associated. Depth was defined as the fraction of total T cells that were SARS-CoV-2-associated. Each spike-specific TCR was assigned to its reactive spike region and to a CD4 or CD8 class using the MIRA data. Log10-transformed breadth and depth values were compared by one-way ANOVA with Sidak's multiple comparisons tests. In its TCRdb copy, this immuneACCESS table keeps in-frame sequences only and misses some clones. Where compared with another copy, unresolved V genes explain less than half of these, and the others have no known cause. V, J and clone size were drawn from that table, and D and trimming were deduced from the DNA. For this sample there are around 140,000 clones; around 93% appear just once. Roughly 3.8% of the sample is taken by the ten largest.

V and J lose 1 base and 6 bases, and a span of 13 bases separates them. Including the terminal cysteine and phenylalanine, the CDR3 comprises 15 residues. Only the CDR3 DNA is retained, 45 bases long and in frame from the first base. CDR1 and CDR2 were assigned from the germline V gene as SGHTA and FQGNSA. This receptor was identified in an adult who received the AZD1222 COVID-19 vaccine. The sequencing here drew on peripheral blood, taken 28 days after the second AZD1222 dose. The chain employs TRBV7-2 and TRBJ1-5, with a weak D call of TRBD1 (6 bases match). At the DNA level, the sequence is TGTGCCAGCAGCTTAGGGGGGGCAGGCGGTCAGCCCCAGCATTTT. This translates into CASSLGGAGGQPQHF.